This T cell receptor (beta chain) originates from a study of patients and donors after allogeneic stem cell transplantation. Via MiXCR, TCRdb re-called the RT-PCR reads, giving one row per CDR3 protein. The repertoire holds about 74,000 distinct CDR3 sequences, with about 25% as singletons. This CDR3 has 13 residues. Germline CDR1 is DFQATT and CDR2 is SNEGSKA (reference sequence). V was clipped by 5 bases and J by 1 base, with 9 bases between them. The TCR was taken from a human donor who was either an allogeneic HSCT recipient or a stem cell or donor lymphocyte infusion donor (not recorded which). It is not recorded whose cells these are; they may come from a transplant donor. The sample consisted of blood, either unsorted or a sorted T cell fraction (not recorded which). The chain is built from TRBV20-1 and TRBJ1-5; D is perhaps TRBD1 (5 bases). The CDR3 coding sequence is TGCAGTGCTGGGCAGGGCAGCAATCAGCCCCAGCATTTT. Residues: CSAGQGSNQPQHF.